The sequence of this TCR beta chain was determined in a study of blood T cell repertoires in COVID-19. Looking at the study overall: From the United States, Italy and Spain came samples of acute and convalescent COVID-19.

Participants came from roughly 24 US areas, aged roughly 18 to 95 years. Participants' reported clinical history set cohort assignment. In the authors' workflow: Nucleated cell counts were estimated from reference gene primer amplification. Sequencing used immunoSEQ multiplex PCR; TCRdb keeps in-frame clones, though not all of them. V and J calls and clone size are as listed in that table; D and trimming were resolved from the DNA. This table has approximately 250,000 clones, around 88% appearing once. This clone was seen a single time. There are 17 residues in the CDR3. Germline V gene sequence: CDR1 SGHNT, CDR2 YENEEA. V lost 5 bases, J lost 1 base, and 7 bases stayed unmatched.

The chain couples TRBV11-3 to TRBJ2-1; 11 bases align to TRBD2. What was sequenced was PBMCs or T cells enriched from blood (not recorded which). The sequence was collected from a woman in her 40s with acute COVID-19. CDR3: CASSQTVAGGSYNEQFF. In DNA, the CDR3 is TGTGCCAGCAGCCAGACCGTAGCGGGAGGGTCCTACAATGAGCAGTTCTTC.